This passage covers 16 T cell receptor beta chains from one sample sequenced in a study of blood T cell repertoires in COVID-19. The method was immunoSEQ multiplex PCR; TCRdb's version includes in-frame clones alone and lacks a portion of them. The sample records more than 100,000 clones, 85% to 90% being singletons. Sequenced material: peripheral blood. The origin of the receptors is a woman in her 50s with active or convalescent COVID-19.

The rearrangement joins TRBV15 to TRBJ1-3, with a tentative D call TRBD1 (5 bases). The CDR3 contains 13 residues. Per the germline V gene, CDR1 is LNHNV and CDR2 is YYDKDF (reference sequence). V lost 4 bases, J lost 2 bases, and 6 bases lay in between. The CDR3 sequence: CATSKGPGNTIYF. The CDR3 nucleotides are TGTGCCACCAGCAAGGGGCCTGGAAACACCATATATTTT.

This clone has a handful of counts. The chain is built from TRBV19 and TRBJ2-1, with 7 positions matching TRBD2. CDR1 and CDR2 from the germline V gene are LNHDA and SQIVND (reference sequence). V was pared by 1 base and J by 5 bases, with 5 bases of the junction left unmatched. This CDR3 is built from 15 residues. Written as DNA, the CDR3 is TGTGCCAGTAGTATAGCGGCGGGAGCAGACAATGAGCAGTTCTTC. Its translation is CASSIAAGADNEQFF.

The sample holds a few counts of this clone. The same CDR3 also results from other DNA sequences found in this sample. The chain uses TRBV5-1 and TRBJ2-3; D not resolved. Per germline, CDR1 SGHRS and CDR2 YFSETQ. The CDR3 covers 12 residues. V lost 0 bases and J lost 4, with 3 bases in between. CDR3 sequence: CASSLGADTQYF. The CDR3 nucleotides read TGCGCCAGCAGCTTGGGAGCAGATACGCAGTATTTT.

The genes are TRBV3-1 (or the pseudogene TRBV3-2) and TRBJ2-1; 8 bases are a match to TRBD1. CDR1 is LGHDT, CDR2 YNNKEL, per germline (reference sequence). V shed 7 bases and J 7 bases; nucleotides not matched to a gene: 6. This CDR3 is built from 13 residues. CDR3 coding DNA: TGTGCCAGCATGACAGGGGCGGGTAATGAGCAGTTCTTC. It codes for CASMTGAGNEQFF.

Only one count was recorded for this clone. J is TRBJ2-3 and V is TRBV27; D is possibly TRBD2 (6 bases). CDR1 is MNHEY, CDR2 SMNVEV, per germline (reference sequence). This CDR3 comprises 15 residues. V gave up 6 bases and J gave up 0 bases, with 13 bases separating them. Here the CDR3 reads CASSPGLPSTDTQYF. CDR3 coding DNA: TGTGCCAGCAGCCCGGGACTCCCTAGCACAGATACGCAGTATTTT.

The chain uses TRBV7-2 and TRBJ2-3, with D unclear. V was clipped by 4 bases and J by 1 base, with 15 bases between them. Germline V gene data show CDR1 as SGHTA and CDR2 as FQGNSA. The CDR3 consists of 16 residues. CDR3 nucleotides: TGTGCCAGCAGCTCCATCAGTGGGCCCCGCACAGATACGCAGTATTTT. Its translation: CASSSISGPRTDTQYF.

The chain recombines TRBV18 with TRBJ2-1, with 9 bases fitting TRBD2. The CDR3 is 18 residues long. The V gene end was trimmed by 4 bases and the J gene end by 5 bases; junction bases not matched to a gene: 15. Germline CDR1 and CDR2: KGHSH and LQKENI. The CDR3 DNA is TGTGCCAGCTCACGATATCATAGCGGGAGTTGGAAAGACAATGAGCAGTTCTTC. It specifies CASSRYHSGSWKDNEQFF.

This rearrangement joins TRBV29-1 to TRBJ1-1; D gene unclear. The CDR3 is 10 amino acids. Trimming shortened V by 4 bases and J by 8 bases, and 8 bases separated the two germline ends. The germline CDR1 and CDR2 sequences are SQVTM and ANQGSEA. CDR3 sequence: CSVANMEAFF. CDR3 sequence (DNA): TGCAGCGTTGCCAACATGGAAGCTTTCTTT. The variable domain in full, with the rest retrieved from reference TRBV29-1 and TRBJ1-1, is SAVISQKPSRDICQRGTSLTIQCQVDSQVTMMFWYRQQPGQSLTLIATANQGSEATYESGFVIDKFPISRPNLTFSTLTVSNMSPEDSSIYLCSVANMEAFFGQGTRLTVV.

This clone was observed a handful of times. The chain carries TRBV24-1 and TRBJ1-5; no reliable D call. This CDR3 is 10 amino acids long. V dropped 8 bases and J dropped 7 bases, with 5 bases sitting between them. Germline CDR1 KGHDR, CDR2 SFDVKD. The DNA for the CDR3 is TGTGCCACCAATCGGCAGCCCCAGCATTTT. Translation: CATNRQPQHF.

The rearrangement joins TRBV28 to TRBJ1-1; no reliable D call. The ends were cut back, 5 bases at V and 0 bases at J, with 16 bases in the middle. This CDR3 has 16 residues. Germline V lookup: CDR1 MDHEN, CDR2 SYDVKM. The CDR3 loop reads CASSIHFRVLNTEAFF. Written as DNA, the CDR3 is TGTGCCAGCAGTATTCACTTTCGGGTCCTGAACACTGAAGCTTTCTTT.

This sequence joins TRBV29-1 and TRBJ1-3; D remains ambiguous. The CDR3 is made up of 13 amino acids. CDR1 and CDR2 (germline): SQVTM, ANQGSEA. Trimming removed 1 base at V and 1 base at J, with 5 bases between. The CDR3 here is CSVEGESGNTIYF. The CDR3 nucleotides read TGCAGCGTTGAAGGGGAGTCTGGAAACACCATATATTTT.

This chain's CDR3 is CASTSRGRSSGELFF. CDR3 sequence (DNA): TGTGCCAGCACCTCGCGCGGGAGGTCGAGCGGGGAGCTGTTTTTT. This rearrangement joins TRBV6-5 to TRBJ2-2; 8 bases match TRBD2. Germline CDR1 reads MNHEY; CDR2 reads SVGAGI. V dropped 7 bases and J dropped 7; count of bases not matched to a gene: 11. CDR3 length equals 15 residues.

Remarks on this clone: Different DNA sequences within this sample yield the same CDR3. This chain joins TRBV24-1 and TRBJ1-2; D uncertain. Trimming stripped 5 bases from V and 2 bases from J, with 8 bases between. Germline CDR1 and CDR2: KGHDR and SFDVKD. The CDR3 extends over 13 amino acids. CDR3 sequence (DNA): TGTGCCACCAGTGGCGGTATAAACTATGGCTACACCTTC. This codes for CATSGGINYGYTF.

The J gene is TRBJ2-5, the V gene TRBV28; 8 nucleotides agree with TRBD1. V was clipped by 6 bases and J by 2 bases; unmatched bases: 2. CDR1 and CDR2 (germline): MDHEN, SYDVKM. The CDR3 consists of 13 residues. CDR3 DNA: TGTGCCAGCAGACAGGGGGTACAAGAGACCCAGTACTTC. The encoded protein is CASRQGVQETQYF.

V gene TRBV7-8 combines with J gene TRBJ1-1, with D maybe TRBD1 (6 bases). V lost 2 bases, J lost 0 bases, and 10 bases lay in between. Per the germline V gene, CDR1 is SGHVS and CDR2 is FQNEAQ. CDR3 length equals 15 residues. The CDR3 nucleotides are TGTGCCAGCAGCTTACCGGACAGTATGAACACTGAAGCTTTCTTT. Translating gives CASSLPDSMNTEAFF.

The rearrangement uses TRBV18 and TRBJ2-6; 8 bases are a match to TRBD1. This CDR3 is built from 18 residues. Germline V gene lookup returns CDR1 KGHSH and CDR2 LQKENI. Trimming cost V 2 bases and J 1 base; bases outside gene matches: 7. CDR3 DNA sequence: TGTGCCAGCTCACCATCACAGGGGGTACTTTCTGGGGCCAACGTCCTGACTTTC. Translation gives CASSPSQGVLSGANVLTF.